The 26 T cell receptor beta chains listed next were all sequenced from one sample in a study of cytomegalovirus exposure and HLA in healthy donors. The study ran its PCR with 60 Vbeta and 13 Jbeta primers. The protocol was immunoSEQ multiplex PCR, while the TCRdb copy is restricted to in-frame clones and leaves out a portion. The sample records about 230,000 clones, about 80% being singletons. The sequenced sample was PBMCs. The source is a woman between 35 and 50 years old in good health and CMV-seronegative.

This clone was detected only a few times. The CDR3 reads CASSLGAGRLDFYGYTF. In nucleotides, the CDR3 is TGTGCCAGCAGCTTAGGGGCGGGGCGCCTCGATTTCTATGGCTACACCTTC. This chain links TRBV11-2 with TRBJ1-2; D may be TRBD1 (5 bases). The ends were cut back, 1 base at V and 4 bases at J, with 19 bases in the middle. The germline V gene encodes CDR1 SGHAT and CDR2 FQNNGV. The CDR3 has 17 residues.

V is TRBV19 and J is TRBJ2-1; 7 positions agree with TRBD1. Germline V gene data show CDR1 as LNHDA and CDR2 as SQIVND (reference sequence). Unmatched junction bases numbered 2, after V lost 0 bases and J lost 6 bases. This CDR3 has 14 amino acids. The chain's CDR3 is CASSIENRGNEQFF. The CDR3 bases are TGTGCCAGTAGTATAGAGAACAGGGGCAATGAGCAGTTCTTC.

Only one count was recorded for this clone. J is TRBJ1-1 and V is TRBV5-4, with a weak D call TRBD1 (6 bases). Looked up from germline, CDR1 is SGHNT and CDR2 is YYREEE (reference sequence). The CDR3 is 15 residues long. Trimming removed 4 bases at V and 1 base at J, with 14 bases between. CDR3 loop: CASSPGDTRNTEAFF. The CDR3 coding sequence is TGTGCCAGCAGCCCCGGGGACACTAGGAACACTGAAGCTTTCTTT. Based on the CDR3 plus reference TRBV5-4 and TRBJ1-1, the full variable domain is ETGVTQSPTHLIKTRGQQVTLRCSSQSGHNTVSWYQQALGQGPQFIFQYYREEENGRGNFPPRFSGLQFPNYSSELNVNALELDDSALYLCASSPGDTRNTEAFFGQGTRLTVV.

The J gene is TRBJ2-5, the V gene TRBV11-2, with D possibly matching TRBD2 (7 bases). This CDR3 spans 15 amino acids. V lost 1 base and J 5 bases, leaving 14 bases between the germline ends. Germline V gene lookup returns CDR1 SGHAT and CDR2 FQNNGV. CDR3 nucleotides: TGTGCCAGCAGCTTAGTGGCGGGGGCGGGGGAGACCCAGTACTTC. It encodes CASSLVAGAGETQYF.

The CDR3 sequence: CASSPTDRLVQYF. In nucleotides, the CDR3 is TGTGCCAGCTCACCTACCGACAGGCTAGTTCAGTACTTC. The chain carries TRBV18 and TRBJ2-4; possible D gene TRBD1, 6 bases. Germline V gene data show CDR1 as KGHSH and CDR2 as LQKENI. This CDR3 has 13 residues. V was clipped by 3 bases and J by 11 bases, with 14 bases between them.

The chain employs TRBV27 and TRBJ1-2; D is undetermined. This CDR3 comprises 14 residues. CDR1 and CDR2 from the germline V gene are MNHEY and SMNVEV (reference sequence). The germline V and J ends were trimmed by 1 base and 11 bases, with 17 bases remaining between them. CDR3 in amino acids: CASSLYPRQAGYTF. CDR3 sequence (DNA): TGTGCCAGCAGTTTATATCCTCGGCAGGCGGGATACACCTTC.

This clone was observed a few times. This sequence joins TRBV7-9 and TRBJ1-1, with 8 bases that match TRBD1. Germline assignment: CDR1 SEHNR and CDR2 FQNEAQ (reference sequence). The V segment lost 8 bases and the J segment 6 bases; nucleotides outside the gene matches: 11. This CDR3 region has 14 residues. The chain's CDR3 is CASRGQGTPAEAFF. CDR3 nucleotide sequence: TGTGCCAGCCGAGGACAGGGCACTCCGGCTGAAGCTTTCTTT.

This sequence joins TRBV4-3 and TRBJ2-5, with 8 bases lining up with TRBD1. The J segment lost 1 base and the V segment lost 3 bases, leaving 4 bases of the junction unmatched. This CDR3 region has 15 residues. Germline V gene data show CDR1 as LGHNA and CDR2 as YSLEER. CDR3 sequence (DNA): TGCGCCAGCAGCCACGGGACAGGCATCCAAGAGACCCAGTACTTC. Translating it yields CASSHGTGIQETQYF.

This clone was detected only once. CDR3 in DNA: TGTGCCACCAGCGGACGAGCGGGGGCCTCCTACAATGAGCAGTTCTTC. Translating it yields CATSGRAGASYNEQFF. The chain combines TRBV15 with TRBJ2-1; 8 bases are shared with TRBD2. Looked up from germline, CDR1 is LNHNV and CDR2 is YYDKDF (reference sequence). V trimming: 5 bases; J trimming: 0 bases; junction bases outside the gene matches: 6. The CDR3 is 16 residues long.

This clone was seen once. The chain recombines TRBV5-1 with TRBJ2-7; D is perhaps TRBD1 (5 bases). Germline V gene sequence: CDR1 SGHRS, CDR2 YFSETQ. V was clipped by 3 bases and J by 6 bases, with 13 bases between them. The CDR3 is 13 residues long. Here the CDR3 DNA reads TGCGCCAGCAGCTATGACAGCCACCGCGAGCAGTACTTC. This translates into CASSYDSHREQYF.

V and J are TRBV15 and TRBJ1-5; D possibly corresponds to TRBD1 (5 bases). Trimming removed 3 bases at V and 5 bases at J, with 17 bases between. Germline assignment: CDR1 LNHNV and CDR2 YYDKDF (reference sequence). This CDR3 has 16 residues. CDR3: CATSRGGSGPDQPQHF. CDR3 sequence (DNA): TGTGCCACCAGCAGGGGGGGGTCGGGGCCCGATCAGCCCCAGCATTTT. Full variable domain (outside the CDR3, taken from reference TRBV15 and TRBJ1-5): DAMVIQNPRYQVTQFGKPVTLSCSQTLNHNVMYWYQQKSSQAPKLLFHYYDKDFNNEADTPDNFQSRRPNTSFCFLDIRSPGLGDTAMYLCATSRGGSGPDQPQHFGDGTRLSIL.

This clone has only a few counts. For the CDR3, the DNA is TGTGCCAGCAGTTATGGCAGCGCTGGAAACACCATATATTTT. Protein product: CASSYGSAGNTIYF. The chain links TRBV6-6 to TRBJ1-3; D gene ambiguous. CDR1 is MNHNY and CDR2 is SVGAGI in the germline V gene (reference sequence). This CDR3 contains 14 residues. V shed 3 bases and J shed 2 bases, with 8 bases lying between them.

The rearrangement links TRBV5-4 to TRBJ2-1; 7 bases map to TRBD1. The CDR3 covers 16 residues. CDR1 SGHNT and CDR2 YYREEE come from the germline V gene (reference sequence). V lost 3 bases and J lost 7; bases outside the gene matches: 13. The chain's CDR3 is CASSSPRTGTGNEQFF. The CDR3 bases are TGTGCCAGCAGCTCGCCACGGACAGGCACGGGGAATGAGCAGTTCTTC.

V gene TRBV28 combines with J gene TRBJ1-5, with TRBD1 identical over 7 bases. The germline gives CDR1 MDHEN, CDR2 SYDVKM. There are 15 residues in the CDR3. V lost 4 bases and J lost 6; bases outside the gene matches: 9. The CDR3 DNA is TGTGCCAGCAGTTCCCACCGACAGGGCAGTCAGCCCCAGCATTTT. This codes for CASSSHRQGSQPQHF.

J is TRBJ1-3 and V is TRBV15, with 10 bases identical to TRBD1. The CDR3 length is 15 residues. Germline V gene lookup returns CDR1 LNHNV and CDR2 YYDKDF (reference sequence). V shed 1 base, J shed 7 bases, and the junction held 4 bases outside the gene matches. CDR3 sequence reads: CATSRGTGGENTIYF. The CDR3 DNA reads TGTGCCACCAGCAGAGGGACAGGGGGTGAGAACACCATATATTTT.

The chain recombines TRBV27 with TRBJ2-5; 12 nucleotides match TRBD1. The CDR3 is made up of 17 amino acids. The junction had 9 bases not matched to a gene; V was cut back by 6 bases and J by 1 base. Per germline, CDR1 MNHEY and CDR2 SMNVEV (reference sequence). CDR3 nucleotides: TGTGCCAGCAGACCTTACCCGGGACAGGGGGCCCAAGAGACCCAGTACTTC. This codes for CASRPYPGQGAQETQYF.

The CDR3 is CASSLDLGQGVKTQYF. The CDR3 nucleotides are TGTGCCAGCAGCTTAGATTTGGGACAGGGTGTGAAGACCCAGTACTTC. This chain joins TRBV7-2 and TRBJ2-5; 9 bases are a match to TRBD1. The ends lost 1 base at V and 6 bases at J; junction bases unmatched: 9. CDR1 is SGHTA and CDR2 is FQGNSA in the germline V gene. The CDR3 covers 16 residues.

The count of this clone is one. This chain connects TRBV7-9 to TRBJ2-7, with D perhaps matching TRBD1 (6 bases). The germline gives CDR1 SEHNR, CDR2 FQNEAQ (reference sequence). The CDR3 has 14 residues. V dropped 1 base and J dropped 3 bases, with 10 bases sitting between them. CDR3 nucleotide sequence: TGTGCCAGCAGCTTAGGACAGGACGTCTACGAGCAGTACTTC. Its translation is CASSLGQDVYEQYF.

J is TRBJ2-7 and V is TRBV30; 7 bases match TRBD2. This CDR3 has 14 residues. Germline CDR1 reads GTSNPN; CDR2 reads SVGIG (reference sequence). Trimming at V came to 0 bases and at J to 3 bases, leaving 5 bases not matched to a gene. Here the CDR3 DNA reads TGTGCCTGGAGTGTAATGGCGGGGGACTACGAGCAGTACTTC. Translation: CAWSVMAGDYEQYF.

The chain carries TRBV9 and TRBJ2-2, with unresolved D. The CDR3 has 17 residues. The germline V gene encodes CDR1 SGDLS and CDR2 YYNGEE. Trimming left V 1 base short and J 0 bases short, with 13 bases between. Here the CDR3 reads CASSVSREGANTGELFF. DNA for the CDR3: TGTGCCAGCAGCGTATCTAGAGAAGGTGCGAACACCGGGGAGCTGTTTTTT.

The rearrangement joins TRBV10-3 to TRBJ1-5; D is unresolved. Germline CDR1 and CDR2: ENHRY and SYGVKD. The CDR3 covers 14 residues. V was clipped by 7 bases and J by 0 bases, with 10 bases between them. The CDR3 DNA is TGTGCCATCAAGCCAGACTATAGCAATCAGCCCCAGCATTTT. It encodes CAIKPDYSNQPQHF.

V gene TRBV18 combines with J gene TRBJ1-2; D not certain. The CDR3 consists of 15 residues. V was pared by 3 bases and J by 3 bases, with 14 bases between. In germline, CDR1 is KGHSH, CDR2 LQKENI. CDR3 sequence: CASSPTPGIDYGYTF. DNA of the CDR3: TGTGCCAGCTCACCCACCCCCGGGATCGACTATGGCTACACCTTC. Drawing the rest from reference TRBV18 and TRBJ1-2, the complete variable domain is NAGVMQNPRHLVRRRGQEARLRCSPMKGHSHVYWYRQLPEEGLKFMVYLQKENIIDESGMPKERFSAEFPKEGPSILRIQQVVRGDSAAYFCASSPTPGIDYGYTFGSGTRLTVV.

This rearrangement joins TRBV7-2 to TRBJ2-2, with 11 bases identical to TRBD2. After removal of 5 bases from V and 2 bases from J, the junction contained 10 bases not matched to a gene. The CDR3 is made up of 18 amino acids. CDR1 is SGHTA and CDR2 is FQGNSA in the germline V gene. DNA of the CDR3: TGTGCCAGCAGCCATAGGGTACTAGCGGGGGACAACACCGGGGAGCTGTTTTTT. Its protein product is CASSHRVLAGDNTGELFF.

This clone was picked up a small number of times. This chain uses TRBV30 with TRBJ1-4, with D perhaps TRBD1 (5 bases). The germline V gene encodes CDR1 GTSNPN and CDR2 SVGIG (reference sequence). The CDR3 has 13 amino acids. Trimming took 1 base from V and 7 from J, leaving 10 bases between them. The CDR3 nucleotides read TGTGCCTGGAGTGGAAACGGGGGTGAAAAACTGTTTTTT. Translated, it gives CAWSGNGGEKLFF.

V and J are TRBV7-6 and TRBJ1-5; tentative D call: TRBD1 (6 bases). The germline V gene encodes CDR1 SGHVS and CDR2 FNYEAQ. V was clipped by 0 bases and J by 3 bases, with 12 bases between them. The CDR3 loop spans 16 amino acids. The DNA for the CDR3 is TGTGCCAGCAGCTTAGCCCCTGGACAGAACAATCAGCCCCAGCATTTT. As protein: CASSLAPGQNNQPQHF.

The CDR3 nucleotides read TGCGCCAGCAGTCAATCGATGGCAGGGCAGGACTACGAGCAGTACTTC. Translation gives CASSQSMAGQDYEQYF. The V call is TRBV23-1, the J call TRBJ2-7; possible D gene TRBD1, 5 bases. TRBV23-1 is recorded as an ORF, its role being uncertain. V lost 0 bases to trimming and J lost 3 bases, with 15 bases between them. The CDR3 is 16 residues long.